This TCR beta chain derives from a study of neurological immune-mediated disorders. This clonotype was recorded many times. TCRdb itself ran the 5' RACE reads through MiXCR, one entry per CDR3 protein. The profile shows about 21,000 distinct CDR3 sequences, 6% to 8.5% of them singletons. Sorted libraries drew on about a million CD4+ or CD8+ T cells. This receptor was obtained from a woman between 25 and 40 years old with HTLV-1-associated myelopathy (HAM/TSP). Sequencing input: CD8+ T cells from blood.

DNA of the CDR3: TGTGCCAGCAGCGGGAAGACAGGGGGAGTAGCCGGGGCCAACGTCCTGACTTTC. Its protein product is CASSGKTGGVAGANVLTF. The chain joins TRBV11-2 to TRBJ2-6, with 9 bases aligning to TRBD1. The junction had 12 bases not matched to a gene; V was cut back by 5 bases and J by 4 bases. Germline-derived CDR1 and CDR2 are SGHAT and FQNNGV. The CDR3 runs to 18 residues.